The clone carrying this T cell receptor beta chain has ten or more counts. MiXCR, run by TCRdb on the 5' RACE reads, gives a single entry per CDR3 protein. The table lists roughly 44,000 distinct CDR3 sequences, around 6% of them singletons, with 0.57% in the top ten. CDR3 length equals 14 residues. V lost 6 bases and J lost 3, with 15 bases in between. The germline V gene has CDR1 SGHTA and CDR2 FQGNSA. Healthy control participants comprised blood bank volunteers in Maryland, USA. This entry belongs to a study of neurological immune-mediated disorders. V usage is TRBV7-2 and J usage is TRBJ2-7; TRBD1 might be the D (6 bases). Sequenced material: CD4+ T cells from blood. The source is a woman between 40 and 50 years old in good health. DNA for the CDR3: TGTGCCAGCAGACAGGGACCGAACCTCTACGAGCAGTACTTC. It specifies CASRQGPNLYEQYF.